This T cell receptor (beta chain) came from a study of identical twins. Overall study results and limits: Twins' surplus sharing was weaker for beta out-of-frame sequences.

There were only healthy Caucasians among the donors. As to this clonotype: The antigen remains undetermined.

Germline CDR1 SEHNR, CDR2 FQNEAQ (reference sequence). The V end lost 5 bases, the J end lost 6 bases, and 13 bases lay between the germline ends. The CDR3 is 14 amino acids. TCRdb ran MiXCR on the 5' RACE reads and lists one entry per CDR3 protein. The top ten hold under 0.35% of the sample, which has approximately 1.8 million distinct CDR3 sequences, about 31% seen once. The sequenced sample was cord blood. The J gene is TRBJ2-2, the V gene TRBV7-9; no clear D. The origin of this receptor is a newborn girl in good health. Here the CDR3 reads CASSAYLVPGELFF. The DNA of the CDR3 is TGTGCCAGCAGCGCCTACCTAGTGCCCGGGGAGCTGTTTTTT.